This record looks at one TCR beta chain sequence and its context. Its binding antigen is unknown. No clone much larger than this one lies a single base away; base qualities are absent. The sample is drawn from a study of vaccination and CD4 T cells after COVID-19 (dated by TCRdb to between 2021 and 2022). Looking at the study overall: Convalescent patients had a positive SARS-CoV-2 result on nasal swab PCR, and of these patients, fewer than ten had mild disease and one had severe disease. The time from the second vaccine dose to post-vaccine blood sampling had a median of roughly 70 days and ranged from roughly 12 to 241 days. The spike-specific CD4+ TCR repertoire was compared before and after mRNA vaccination in approximately 9 COVID-19 convalescent patients and a few infection-naive healthy vaccine recipients. In the convalescent cohort there were six males and four females, among whom were two Hispanic individuals, seven Caucasians, two Asians and one multiracial person. Post-COVID blood samples from convalescent patients were collected a median of roughly 100 days after diagnosis, with a range of roughly 30 to 161 days. Control cultures received a CEFX viral epitope pool as the positive control, an HIV-1 Nef peptide pool as the negative control, or no peptide. Two doses of either the Pfizer-BioNTech BNT162b2 vaccine (n=8) or the Moderna mRNA-1273 vaccine (n=2) were administered to participants. The cultures were stimulated with overlapping spike peptide pools from SARS-CoV-2 and from the common cold coronaviruses HCoV-NL63, HCoV-OC43 and HCoV-229E.

Receptors were amplified or captured by PCR. At the Johns Hopkins FTIC core, DNA from the cultured CD4+ T cells underwent TCR sequencing with the Oncomine TCR Beta short-read assay. The QIAamp micro DNA kit was used to extract genomic DNA from the cultured CD4+ T cells. Oncomine TCR Beta libraries from cultured CD4+ T cells were pooled with unique dual indexes and sequenced on an Illumina iSeq 100. From the authors' description of their analysis: Non-productive sequences were removed, and CDR3s not starting with C, not ending with F or W, or shorter than 7 amino acids were discarded. The MANAFEST web application identified antigen-specific clonotypes by comparing peptide-stimulated wells against reference wells and other culture wells. For a clone to be called positive, the clone needed an FDR below 0.05, an odds ratio above 5, and a productive frequency above 0.1% in at least two of three replicate wells. A clonotype was classed as cross-reactive if the clonotype showed significant expansion both in SARS-CoV-2 spike wells and in at least one common cold coronavirus spike condition. CDR3 homology was assessed with Levenshtein distances (stringdist) and unrooted phylogenetic trees (ape) in R version 3.6.1. TCRdb ran its own pipeline on the public reads, namely fastp trimming at Q25 and MiXCR clone calling, and kept in-frame beta chains. All rows with the same CDR3 protein become a single entry with the most common DNA and genes. For this entry, the V and J calls and clone size follow TCRdb and not the study's own pipeline. Present in this sample are about 21,000 distinct CDR3 sequences, around 55% of which were seen just once. About 8.2% of the sample is in the top ten clones.

Interpreted using the paper, the treatment or condition label stands for: roughly ten-day PBMC culture with coronavirus spike peptide pools or control peptides (ViraFEST assay). The ViraFEST assay was used in the study, in which antigen-specific T cells were expanded with peptide pools and expanded clonotypes were subsequently identified by TCR sequencing. The convalescent patients' positive SARS-CoV-2 PCR tests were from March to December 2020, which was before the Alpha, Beta and Delta variants emerged in the United States. PBMCs were cultured at fewer than 2.5 million per well in IMDM supplemented with approximately 5% human AB serum and 8.5 to 10 IU/ml IL-2, with 10 ug/ml peptide pools added. On days 3 and 7, half of the culture medium was replaced with fresh IL-2-containing medium. Once the cells had been in culture for about 10 days, the EasySep CD4+ T cell isolation kit was used to isolate CD4+ T cells by negative selection. Ficoll-Paque Plus gradient centrifugation was used to isolate PBMCs from whole blood, and the isolated PBMCs were then either used fresh or cryopreserved at -140C. Triplicate wells were generally used for each culture condition.

Findings and caveats that apply to the study as a whole: Relatively few convalescent patients were included in the study, and early timepoints after natural infection were not analyzed. An increase in the median number of SARS-CoV-2-reactive clonotypes from approximately 21 after infection to 38 after vaccination was observed, but the change was not found to be significant. Among convalescent patients, a median about 87% of the SARS-CoV-2-reactive clones seen after vaccination appeared only after vaccination, which suggests priming specific to the vaccine. In convalescent patients, nearly all vaccine-specific clones (304 of 307) were found to be mono-reactive for SARS-CoV-2 spike rather than cross-reactive with common cold coronaviruses.

For CDR1 and CDR2, the germline V gene (reference sequence) lists DFQATT and SNEGSKA. The CDR3, cysteine through phenylalanine, is 15 amino acids long. Just CDR3 DNA is preserved here, 45 bases in frame from base 1. For this chain, trimming is 1 base at the V end and 6 bases at the J end, and the number of junction bases without a gene match is 6. The receptor's source is a human donor who had recovered from COVID-19. Specimen: CD4+ T cells from blood, cultured in vitro. The chain uses TRBV20-1 and TRBJ2-3; 11 bases in the middle match TRBD2. CDR3 loop: CSARVTSGSSDTQYF. The DNA sequence is TGCAGTGCTAGAGTCACTAGCGGGAGCTCTGATACGCAGTATTTT.